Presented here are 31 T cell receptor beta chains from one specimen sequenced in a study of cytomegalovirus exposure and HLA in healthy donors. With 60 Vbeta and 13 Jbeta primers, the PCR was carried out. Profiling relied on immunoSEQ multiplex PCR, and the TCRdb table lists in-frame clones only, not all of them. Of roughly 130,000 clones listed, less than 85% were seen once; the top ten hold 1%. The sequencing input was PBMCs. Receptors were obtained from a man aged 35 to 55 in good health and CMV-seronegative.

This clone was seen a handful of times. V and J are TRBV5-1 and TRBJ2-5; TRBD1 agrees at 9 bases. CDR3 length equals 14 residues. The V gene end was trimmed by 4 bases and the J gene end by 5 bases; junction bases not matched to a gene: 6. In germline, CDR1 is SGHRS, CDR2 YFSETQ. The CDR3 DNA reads TGCGCCAGCAGCCTGGACAGGGGTGGGGAGACCCAGTACTTC. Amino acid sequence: CASSLDRGGETQYF.

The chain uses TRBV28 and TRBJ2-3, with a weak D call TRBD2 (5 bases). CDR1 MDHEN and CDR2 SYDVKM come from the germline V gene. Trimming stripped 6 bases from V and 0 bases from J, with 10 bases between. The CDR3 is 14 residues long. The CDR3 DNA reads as TGTGCCAGCAGGTGGCAGCGGAGCACAGATACGCAGTATTTT. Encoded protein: CASRWQRSTDTQYF.

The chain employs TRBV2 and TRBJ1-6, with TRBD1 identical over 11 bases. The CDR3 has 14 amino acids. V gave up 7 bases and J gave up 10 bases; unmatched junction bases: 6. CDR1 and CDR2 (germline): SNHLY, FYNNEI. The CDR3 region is CASTGQGAFSPLHF. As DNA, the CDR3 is TGTGCCAGCACCGGACAGGGGGCTTTCTCACCCCTCCACTTT.

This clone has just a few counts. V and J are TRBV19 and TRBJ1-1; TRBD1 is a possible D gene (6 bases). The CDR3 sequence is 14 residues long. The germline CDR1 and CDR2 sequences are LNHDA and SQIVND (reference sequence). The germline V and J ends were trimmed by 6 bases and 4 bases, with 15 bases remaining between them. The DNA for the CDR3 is TGTGCCAGTAGCGGGAGGGGGACGGCCACTGAAGCTTTCTTT. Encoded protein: CASSGRGTATEAFF.

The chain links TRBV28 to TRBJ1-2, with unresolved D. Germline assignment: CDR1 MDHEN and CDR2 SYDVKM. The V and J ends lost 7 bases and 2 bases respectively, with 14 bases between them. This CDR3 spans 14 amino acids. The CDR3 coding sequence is TGTGCCAGCATAGAAGGGCGAGGGAACTATGGCTACACCTTC. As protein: CASIEGRGNYGYTF.

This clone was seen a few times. The CDR3 loop is CASSLGREQTEAFF. In nucleotides, the CDR3 is TGTGCCAGCAGCCTAGGTCGGGAACAGACTGAAGCTTTCTTT. This sequence joins TRBV7-9 and TRBJ1-1; D is unresolved. V dropped 5 bases and J dropped 5 bases, with 15 bases sitting between them. The CDR3 runs 14 residues. The germline V gene has CDR1 SEHNR and CDR2 FQNEAQ (reference sequence).

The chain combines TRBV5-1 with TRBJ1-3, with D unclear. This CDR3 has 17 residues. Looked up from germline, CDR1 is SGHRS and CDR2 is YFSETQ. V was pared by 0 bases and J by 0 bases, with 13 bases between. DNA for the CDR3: TGCGCCAGCAGCTTGGGCGGGCCGTCCGACTCTGGAAACACCATATATTTT. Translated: CASSLGGPSDSGNTIYF.

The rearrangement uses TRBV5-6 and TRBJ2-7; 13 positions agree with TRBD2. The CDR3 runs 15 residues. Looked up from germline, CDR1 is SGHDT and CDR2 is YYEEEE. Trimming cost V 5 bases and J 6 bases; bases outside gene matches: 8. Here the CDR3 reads CASSSLTSGGIEQYF. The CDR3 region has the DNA TGTGCCAGCAGTTCCCTGACTAGCGGGGGGATCGAGCAGTACTTC. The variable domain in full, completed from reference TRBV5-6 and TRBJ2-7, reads DAGVTQSPTHLIKTRGQQVTLRCSPKSGHDTVSWYQQALGQGPQFIFQYYEEEERQRGNFPDRFSGHQFPNYSSELNVNALLLGDSALYLCASSSLTSGGIEQYFGPGTRLTVT.

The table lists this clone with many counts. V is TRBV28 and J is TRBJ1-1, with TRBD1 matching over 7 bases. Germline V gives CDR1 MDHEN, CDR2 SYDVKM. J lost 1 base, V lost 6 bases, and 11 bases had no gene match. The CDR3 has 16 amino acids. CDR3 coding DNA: TGTGCCAGCAGCCTAGGGATCGGGACAGAGAACACTGAAGCTTTCTTT. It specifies CASSLGIGTENTEAFF.

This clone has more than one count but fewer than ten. The CDR3 sequence is CASSFWGGSTDTQYF. The CDR3 DNA sequence: TGTGCCAGCAGTTTTTGGGGGGGGAGTACAGATACGCAGTATTTT. J is TRBJ2-3 and V is TRBV27, with TRBD2 matching over 7 bases. There are 15 residues in the CDR3. V lost 3 bases to trimming and J lost 3 bases; unmatched junction nucleotides: 6. Germline V gene sequence: CDR1 MNHEY, CDR2 SMNVEV (reference sequence).

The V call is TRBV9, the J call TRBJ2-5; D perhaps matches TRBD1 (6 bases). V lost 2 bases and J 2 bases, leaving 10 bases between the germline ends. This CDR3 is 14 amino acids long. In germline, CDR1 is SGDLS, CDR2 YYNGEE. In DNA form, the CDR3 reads TGTGCCAGCAGCGTTACAGGGTCTCAAGAGACCCAGTACTTC. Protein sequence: CASSVTGSQETQYF.

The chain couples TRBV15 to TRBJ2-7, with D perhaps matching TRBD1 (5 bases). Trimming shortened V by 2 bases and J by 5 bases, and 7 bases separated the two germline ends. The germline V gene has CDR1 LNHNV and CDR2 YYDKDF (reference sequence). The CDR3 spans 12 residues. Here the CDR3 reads CATSRQGDEQYF. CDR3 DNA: TGTGCCACCAGCAGACAGGGCGACGAGCAGTACTTC.

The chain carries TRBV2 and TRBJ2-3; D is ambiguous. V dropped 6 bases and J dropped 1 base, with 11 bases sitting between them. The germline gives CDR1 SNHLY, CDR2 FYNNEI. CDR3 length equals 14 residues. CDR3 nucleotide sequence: TGTGCCAGCAGAGACGACGAGGGCACAGATACGCAGTATTTT. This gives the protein CASRDDEGTDTQYF.

The CDR3 DNA follows: TGCGCCAGCAGCCAAGCCTGGACAGTTCAAGAGACCCAGTACTTC. This codes for CASSQAWTVQETQYF. This chain connects TRBV4-1 to TRBJ2-5, with D perhaps TRBD1 (6 bases). The V and J ends lost 1 base and 2 bases respectively, with 11 bases between them. Germline CDR1 and CDR2: MGHRA and YSYEKL. The CDR3 sequence is 15 residues long.

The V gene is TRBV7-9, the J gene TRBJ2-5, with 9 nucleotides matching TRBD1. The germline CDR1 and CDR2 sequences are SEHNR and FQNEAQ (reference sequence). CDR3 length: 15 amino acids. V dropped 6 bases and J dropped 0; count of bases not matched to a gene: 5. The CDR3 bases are TGTGCCAGCAGAAAGTGGGACAGGGACCAAGAGACCCAGTACTTC. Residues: CASRKWDRDQETQYF.

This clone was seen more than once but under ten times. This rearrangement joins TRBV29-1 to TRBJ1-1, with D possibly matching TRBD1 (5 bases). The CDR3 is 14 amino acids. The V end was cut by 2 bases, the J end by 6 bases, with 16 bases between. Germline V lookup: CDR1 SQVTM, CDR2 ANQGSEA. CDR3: CSVEMVGREAEAFF. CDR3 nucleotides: TGCAGCGTTGAAATGGTCGGCAGGGAGGCTGAAGCTTTCTTT.

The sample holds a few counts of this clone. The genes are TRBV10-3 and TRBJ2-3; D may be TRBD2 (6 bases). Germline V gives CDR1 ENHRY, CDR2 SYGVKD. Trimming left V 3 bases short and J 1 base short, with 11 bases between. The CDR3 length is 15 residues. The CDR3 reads CAISDGGYGTDTQYF. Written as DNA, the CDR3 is TGTGCCATCAGTGATGGGGGGTACGGCACAGATACGCAGTATTTT.

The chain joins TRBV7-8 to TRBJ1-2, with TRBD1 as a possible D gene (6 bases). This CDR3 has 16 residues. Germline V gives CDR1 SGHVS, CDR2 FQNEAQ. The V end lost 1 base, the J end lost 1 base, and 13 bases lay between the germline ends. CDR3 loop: CASSLGGRGFNYGYTF. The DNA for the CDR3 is TGTGCCAGCAGCTTAGGCGGCAGGGGTTTTAACTATGGCTACACCTTC.

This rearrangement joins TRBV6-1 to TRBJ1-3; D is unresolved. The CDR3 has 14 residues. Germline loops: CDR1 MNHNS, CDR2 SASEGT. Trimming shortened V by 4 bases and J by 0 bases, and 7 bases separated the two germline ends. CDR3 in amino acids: CASSVEDSGNTIYF. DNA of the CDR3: TGTGCCAGCAGTGTTGAGGACTCTGGAAACACCATATATTTT.

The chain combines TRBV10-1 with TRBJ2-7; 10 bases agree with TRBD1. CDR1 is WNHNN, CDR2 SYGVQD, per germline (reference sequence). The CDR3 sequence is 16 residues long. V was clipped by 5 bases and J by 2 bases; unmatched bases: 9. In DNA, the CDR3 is TGCGCCAGCAGTTTGACAGGGGGCCTCGAAGCCTACGAGCAGTACTTC. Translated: CASSLTGGLEAYEQYF.

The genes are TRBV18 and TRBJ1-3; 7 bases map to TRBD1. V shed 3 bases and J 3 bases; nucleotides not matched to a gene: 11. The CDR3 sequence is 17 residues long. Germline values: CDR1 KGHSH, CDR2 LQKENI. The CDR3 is CASSPGILRGLGNTIYF. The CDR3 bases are TGTGCCAGCTCACCGGGGATCTTGAGGGGGCTTGGAAACACCATATATTTT.

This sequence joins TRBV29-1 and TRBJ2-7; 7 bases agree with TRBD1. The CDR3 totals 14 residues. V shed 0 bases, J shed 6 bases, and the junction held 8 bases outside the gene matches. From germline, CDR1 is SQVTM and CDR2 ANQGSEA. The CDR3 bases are TGCAGCGTTGAAGACCCGACAGGGCTCGGCGAGCAGTACTTC. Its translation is CSVEDPTGLGEQYF.

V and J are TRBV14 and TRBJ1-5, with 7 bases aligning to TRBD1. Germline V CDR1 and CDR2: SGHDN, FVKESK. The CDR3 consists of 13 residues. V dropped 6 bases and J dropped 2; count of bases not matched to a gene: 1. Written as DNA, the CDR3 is TGTGCCAGCAGTGACAGGGGCAATCAGCCCCAGCATTTT. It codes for CASSDRGNQPQHF.

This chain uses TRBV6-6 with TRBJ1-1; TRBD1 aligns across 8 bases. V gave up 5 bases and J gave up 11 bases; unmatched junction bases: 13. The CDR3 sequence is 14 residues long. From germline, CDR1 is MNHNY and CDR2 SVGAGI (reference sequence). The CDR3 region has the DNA TGTGCCAGCAGTAGGGGACAGGAGGTCGCGTGGGCTTTCTTT. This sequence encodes CASSRGQEVAWAFF.

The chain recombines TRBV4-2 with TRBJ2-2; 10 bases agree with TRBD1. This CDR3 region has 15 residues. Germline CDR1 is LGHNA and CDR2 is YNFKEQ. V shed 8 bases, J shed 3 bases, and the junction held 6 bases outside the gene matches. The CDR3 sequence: CASSSDRGYTGELFF. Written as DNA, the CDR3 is TGTGCCAGCTCCTCGGACAGGGGGTACACCGGGGAGCTGTTTTTT.

The CDR3 DNA follows: TGTGCCAGCAGCTTTCTAGAGACCCAGTACTTC. It codes for CASSFLETQYF. The chain has TRBV11-2 and TRBJ2-5; the D is unclear. The V end lost 3 bases, the J end lost 4 bases, and 3 bases lay between the germline ends. The CDR3 has 11 amino acids. Germline-derived CDR1 and CDR2 are SGHAT and FQNNGV.

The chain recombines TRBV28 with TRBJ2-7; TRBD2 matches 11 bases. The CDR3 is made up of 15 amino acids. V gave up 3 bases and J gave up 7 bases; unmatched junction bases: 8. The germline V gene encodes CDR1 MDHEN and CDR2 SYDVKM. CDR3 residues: CASSFLPVAGGEQYF. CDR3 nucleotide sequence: TGTGCCAGCAGTTTCCTCCCCGTAGCGGGAGGGGAGCAGTACTTC.

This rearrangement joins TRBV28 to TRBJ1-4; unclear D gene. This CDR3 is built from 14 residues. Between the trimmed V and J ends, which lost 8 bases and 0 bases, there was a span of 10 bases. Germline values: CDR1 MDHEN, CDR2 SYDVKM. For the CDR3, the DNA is TGTGCCAGCCACGGAGCCTCAACTAATGAAAAACTGTTTTTT. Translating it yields CASHGASTNEKLFF.

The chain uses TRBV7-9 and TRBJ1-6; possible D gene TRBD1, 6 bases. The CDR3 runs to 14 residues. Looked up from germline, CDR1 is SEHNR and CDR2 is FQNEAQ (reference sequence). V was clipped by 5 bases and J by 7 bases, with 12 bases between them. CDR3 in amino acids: CASSRDTPNSPLHF. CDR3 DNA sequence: TGTGCCAGCAGCCGGGACACCCCGAATTCACCCCTCCACTTT.

The CDR3 region has the DNA TGTGCCAGCATCTATACAGGGGGCACTGGGGCCAACGTCCTGACTTTC. It yields the protein CASIYTGGTGANVLTF. V usage is TRBV2 and J usage is TRBJ2-6, with 9 bases aligning to TRBD1. Germline loops: CDR1 SNHLY, CDR2 FYNNEI. The junction had 6 bases not matched to a gene; V was cut back by 7 bases and J by 2 bases. The CDR3 runs 16 residues.

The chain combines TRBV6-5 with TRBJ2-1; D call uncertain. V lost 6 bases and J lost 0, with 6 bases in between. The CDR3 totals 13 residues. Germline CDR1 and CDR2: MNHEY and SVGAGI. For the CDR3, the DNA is TGTGCCAGCAGGGCGGACTCCTACAATGAGCAGTTCTTC. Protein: CASRADSYNEQFF.